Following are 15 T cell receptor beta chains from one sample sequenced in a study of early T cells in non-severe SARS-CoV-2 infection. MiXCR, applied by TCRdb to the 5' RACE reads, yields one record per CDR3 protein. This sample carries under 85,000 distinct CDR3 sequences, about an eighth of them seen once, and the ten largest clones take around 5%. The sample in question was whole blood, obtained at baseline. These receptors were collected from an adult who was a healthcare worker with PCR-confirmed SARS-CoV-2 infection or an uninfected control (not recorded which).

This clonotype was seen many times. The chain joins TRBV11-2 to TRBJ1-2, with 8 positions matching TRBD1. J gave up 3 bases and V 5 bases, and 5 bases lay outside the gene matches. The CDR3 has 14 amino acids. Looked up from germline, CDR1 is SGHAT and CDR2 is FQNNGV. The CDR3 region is CASSPGQGDYGYTF. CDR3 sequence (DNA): TGTGCCAGCAGCCCCGGACAGGGAGACTATGGCTACACCTTC. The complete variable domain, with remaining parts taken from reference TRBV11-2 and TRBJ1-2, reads EAGVAQSPRYKIIEKRQSVAFWCNPISGHATLYWYQQILGQGPKLLIQFQNNGVVDDSQLPKDRFSAERLKGVDSTLKIQPAKLEDSAVYLCASSPGQGDYGYTFGSGTRLTVV.

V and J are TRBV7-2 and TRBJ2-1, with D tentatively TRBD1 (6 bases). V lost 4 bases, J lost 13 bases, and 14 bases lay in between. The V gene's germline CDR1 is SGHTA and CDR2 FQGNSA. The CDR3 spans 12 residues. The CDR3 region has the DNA TGTGCCAGCAGCTACCGAGACAGGACACAGTTCTTC. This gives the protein CASSYRDRTQFF.

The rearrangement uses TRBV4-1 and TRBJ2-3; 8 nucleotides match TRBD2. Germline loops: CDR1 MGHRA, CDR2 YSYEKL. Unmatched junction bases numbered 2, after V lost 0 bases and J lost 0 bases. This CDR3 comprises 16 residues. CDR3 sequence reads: CASSQEIAGSTDTQYF. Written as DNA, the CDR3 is TGCGCCAGCAGCCAAGAAATAGCGGGGAGCACAGATACGCAGTATTTT.

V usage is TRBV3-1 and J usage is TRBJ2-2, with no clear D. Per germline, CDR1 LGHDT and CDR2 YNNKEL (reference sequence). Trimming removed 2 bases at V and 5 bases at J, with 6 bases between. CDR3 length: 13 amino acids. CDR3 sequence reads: CASSQRITGELFF. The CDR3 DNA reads TGTGCCAGCAGCCAACGAATTACCGGGGAGCTGTTTTTT.

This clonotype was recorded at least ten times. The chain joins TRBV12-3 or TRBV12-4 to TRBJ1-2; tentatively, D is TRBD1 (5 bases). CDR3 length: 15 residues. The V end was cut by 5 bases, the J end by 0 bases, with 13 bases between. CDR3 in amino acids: CASSLWDGANYGYTF. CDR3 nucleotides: TGTGCCAGCAGTCTTTGGGACGGAGCTAACTATGGCTACACCTTC.

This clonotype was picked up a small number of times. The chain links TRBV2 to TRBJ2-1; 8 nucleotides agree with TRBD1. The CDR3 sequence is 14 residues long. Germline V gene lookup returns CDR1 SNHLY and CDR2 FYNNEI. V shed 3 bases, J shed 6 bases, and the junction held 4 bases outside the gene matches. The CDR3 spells CASSETGAGNEQFF. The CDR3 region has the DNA TGTGCCAGCAGTGAGACAGGGGCGGGCAATGAGCAGTTCTTC.

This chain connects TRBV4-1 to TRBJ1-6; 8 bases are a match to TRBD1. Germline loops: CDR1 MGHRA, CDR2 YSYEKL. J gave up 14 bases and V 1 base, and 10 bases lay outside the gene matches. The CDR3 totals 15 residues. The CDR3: CASSQARTGRQTLHF. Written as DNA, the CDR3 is TGCGCCAGCAGCCAAGCCAGGACAGGGAGACAAACCCTCCACTTT.

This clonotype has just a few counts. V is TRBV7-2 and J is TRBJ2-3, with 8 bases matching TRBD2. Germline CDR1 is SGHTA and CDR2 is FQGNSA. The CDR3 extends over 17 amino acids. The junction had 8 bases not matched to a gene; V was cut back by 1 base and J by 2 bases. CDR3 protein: CASSLERRGGYTDTQYF. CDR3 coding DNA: TGTGCCAGCAGCTTAGAACGGCGCGGGGGGTACACAGATACGCAGTATTTT.

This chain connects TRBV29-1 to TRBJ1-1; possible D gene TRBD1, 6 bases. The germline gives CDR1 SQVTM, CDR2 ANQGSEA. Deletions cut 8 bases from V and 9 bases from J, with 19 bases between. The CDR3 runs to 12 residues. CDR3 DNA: TGCAGCACCGGTAAGGGGGAGAGAAAAGCTTTCTTT. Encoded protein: CSTGKGERKAFF.

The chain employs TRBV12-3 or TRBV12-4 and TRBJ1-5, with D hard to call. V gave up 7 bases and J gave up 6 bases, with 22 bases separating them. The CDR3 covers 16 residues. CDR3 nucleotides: TGTGCCAGCACCCTAGGCCCGGGTGGGCCCAGTCAGCCCCAGCATTTT. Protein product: CASTLGPGGPSQPQHF.

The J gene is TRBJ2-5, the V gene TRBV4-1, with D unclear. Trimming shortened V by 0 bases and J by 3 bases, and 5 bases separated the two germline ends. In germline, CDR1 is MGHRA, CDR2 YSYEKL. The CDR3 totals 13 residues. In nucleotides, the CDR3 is TGCGCCAGCAGCCAAGATGGGGAAGAGACCCAGTACTTC. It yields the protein CASSQDGEETQYF.

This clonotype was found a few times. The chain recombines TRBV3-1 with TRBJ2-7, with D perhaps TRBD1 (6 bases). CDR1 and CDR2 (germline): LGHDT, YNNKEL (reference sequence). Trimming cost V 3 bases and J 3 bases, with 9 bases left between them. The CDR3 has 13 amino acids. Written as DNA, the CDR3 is TGTGCCAGCAGCCACCTGGACAGCTACGAGCAGTACTTC. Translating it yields CASSHLDSYEQYF.

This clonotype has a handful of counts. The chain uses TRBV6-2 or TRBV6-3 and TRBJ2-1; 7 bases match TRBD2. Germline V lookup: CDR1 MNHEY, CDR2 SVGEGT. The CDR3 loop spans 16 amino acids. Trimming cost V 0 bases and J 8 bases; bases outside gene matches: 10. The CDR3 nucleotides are TGTGCCAGCAGTTACTCGGGCGGGAGCGGTTATGATGAGCAGTTCTTC. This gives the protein CASSYSGGSGYDEQFF.

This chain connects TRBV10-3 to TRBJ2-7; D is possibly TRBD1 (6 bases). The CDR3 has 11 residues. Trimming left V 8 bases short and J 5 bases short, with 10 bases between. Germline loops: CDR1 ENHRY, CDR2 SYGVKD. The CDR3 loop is CAIPRDNEQYF. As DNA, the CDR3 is TGTGCCATCCCGAGGGACAACGAGCAGTACTTC.

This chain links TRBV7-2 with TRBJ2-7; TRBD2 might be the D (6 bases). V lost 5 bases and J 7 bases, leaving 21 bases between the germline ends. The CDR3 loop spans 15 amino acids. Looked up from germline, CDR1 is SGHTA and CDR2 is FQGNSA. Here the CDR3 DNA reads TGTGCCAGCAGCCCAGCCGGGGCCTCCGCGGGGGAGCAGTACTTC. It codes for CASSPAGASAGEQYF.